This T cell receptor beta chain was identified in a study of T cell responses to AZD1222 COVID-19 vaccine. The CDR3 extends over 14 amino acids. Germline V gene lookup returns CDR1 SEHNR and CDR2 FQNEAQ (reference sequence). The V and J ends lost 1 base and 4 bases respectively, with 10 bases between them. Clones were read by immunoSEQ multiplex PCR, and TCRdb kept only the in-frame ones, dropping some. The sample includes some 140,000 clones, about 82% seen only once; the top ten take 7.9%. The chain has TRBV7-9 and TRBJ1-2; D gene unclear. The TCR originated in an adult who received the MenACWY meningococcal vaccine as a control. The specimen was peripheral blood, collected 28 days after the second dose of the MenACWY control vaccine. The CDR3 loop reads CASSLEVAGYGYTF. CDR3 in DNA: TGTGCCAGCAGCTTAGAGGTGGCCGGCTATGGCTACACCTTC.